The rows below give T cell receptor beta chains drawn from one sample of a study of T cell changes during pregnancy in multiple sclerosis. The method was immunoSEQ multiplex PCR; TCRdb's version includes in-frame clones alone and lacks a portion of them. The repertoire holds roughly 56,000 clones, with 91% as singletons. The source material was CD4+ T cells from peripheral blood mononuclear cells, sampled after pregnancy. These receptors were collected from a female donor in good health, enrolled as a control in a pregnancy study. CDR3s include the opening cysteine and the closing phenylalanine or tryptophan. Each record gives: J gene, clone size, V gene, D gene, CDR3 protein, CDR3 DNA. A D gene is named only where the DNA matches it firmly. Clone size is shown for a subset of rows, as once, few, many or a class of expanded clone.

TRBJ1-2 NA TRBV19 NA CASSIDQTGFLYGYTF TGTGCCAGTAGTATAGATCAAACGGGGTTCCTCTATGGCTACACCTTC
TRBJ1-1 NA TRBV18 NA CASSPRPDYTEAFF TGTGCCAGCTCACCACGTCCGGACTACACTGAAGCTTTCTTT
TRBJ2-5 NA TRBV4-2 NA CASSQGLGMQGATQYF TGTGCCAGCAGCCAAGGGTTAGGTATGCAGGGCGCGACCCAGTACTTC
TRBJ1-5 few TRBV30 NA CAWSVTVGSQPQHF TGTGCCTGGAGTGTAACGGTGGGCAGTCAGCCCCAGCATTTT
TRBJ1-2 NA TRBV6-1 NA CASSEKEMGALYGYTF TGTGCCAGCAGTGAAAAGGAGATGGGGGCTCTCTATGGCTACACCTTC
TRBJ1-1 NA TRBV7-9 NA CASSYRLNTEAFF TGTGCCAGCAGCTATAGATTGAACACTGAAGCTTTCTTT
TRBJ2-3 NA TRBV11-3 TRBD2 CASSFSGEWNTQYF TGTGCCAGCAGCTTTAGCGGGGAATGGAATACGCAGTATTTT
TRBJ1-2 NA TRBV4-2 TRBD1 CASSQGTGDRYGYTF TGTGCCAGCAGCCAAGGGACAGGCGACCGTTATGGCTACACCTTC
TRBJ1-2 NA TRBV25-1 TRBD1 CASSDPDRGEGYTF TGTGCCAGCAGTGACCCAGACAGGGGTGAGGGCTACACCTTC
TRBJ1-3 NA TRBV10-3 NA CAISDNSGNTIYF TGTGCCATCAGTGATAACTCTGGAAACACCATATATTTT
TRBJ1-2 NA TRBV7-2 TRBD1 CASSLGEGAKGYTF TGTGCCAGCAGCTTAGGAGAGGGGGCTAAGGGCTACACCTTC
TRBJ2-5 NA TRBV19 NA CASSGGTVSETQYF TGTGCCAGTAGTGGCGGGACAGTTAGCGAGACCCAGTACTTC
TRBJ2-7 NA TRBV9 TRBD1 CASSVGGQDSTYEQYF TGTGCCAGCAGCGTAGGGGGACAGGATAGCACCTACGAGCAGTACTTC
TRBJ1-1 NA TRBV2 NA CASMNVANTEAFF TGTGCCAGCATGAATGTAGCGAACACTGAAGCTTTCTTT
TRBJ2-5 NA TRBV7-2 NA CASSSIGSELFQETQYF TGTGCCAGCAGCTCCATCGGCAGCGAGCTATTCCAAGAGACCCAGTACTTC
TRBJ1-1 NA TRBV7-6 NA CASSLTTGVNTEAFF TGTGCCAGCAGCTTAACGACGGGGGTGAACACTGAAGCTTTCTTT
TRBJ1-4 NA TRBV29-1 NA CSARNEKLFF TGCAGCGCCCGGAATGAAAAACTGTTTTTT
TRBJ2-7 NA TRBV30 NA CAWSVGRYSYEQYF TGTGCCTGGAGTGTAGGGAGATACTCCTACGAGCAGTACTTC
TRBJ1-2 NA TRBV11-2 NA CASSLNRISNYGYTF TGTGCCAGCAGCTTAAACAGAATTAGTAACTATGGCTACACCTTC
TRBJ1-5 NA TRBV5-1 NA CASSLSGGIGNQPQHF TGCGCCAGCAGCTTGTCTGGGGGCATCGGCAATCAGCCCCAGCATTTT
TRBJ1-5 once TRBV2 NA CASKFGWDQPQHF TGTGCCAGCAAATTCGGGTGGGATCAGCCCCAGCATTTT
TRBJ2-3 NA TRBV6-1 TRBD1 CASSDRTGITDTQYF TGTGCCAGCAGTGATAGGACAGGAATCACAGATACGCAGTATTTT
TRBJ1-5 few TRBV19 TRBD1 CASSTTGGNQPQHF TGTGCCAGTAGTACGACAGGGGGCAATCAGCCCCAGCATTTT
TRBJ1-1 NA TRBV7-8 TRBD1 CASGTGRGTEAFF TGTGCCAGTGGGACAGGGAGGGGTACTGAAGCTTTCTTT
TRBJ2-5 NA TRBV4-2 NA CASSQVTAEASQETQYF TGTGCCAGCAGCCAAGTTACGGCCGAGGCCAGCCAAGAGACCCAGTACTTC
TRBJ1-4 once TRBV5-1 NA CASSFLGGGASNEKLFF TGCGCCAGCAGCTTCCTTGGGGGGGGCGCGTCTAATGAAAAACTGTTTTTT
TRBJ2-5 NA TRBV6-5 TRBD2 CASSMTSGYQETQYF TGTGCCAGCAGTATGACTAGCGGGTACCAAGAGACCCAGTACTTC
TRBJ1-1 NA TRBV19 TRBD1 CASSTGQRNTEAFF TGTGCCAGTAGTACGGGACAGAGGAACACTGAAGCTTTCTTT